This is a list of T cell receptor beta chains from one sample in a study of cytomegalovirus exposure and HLA in healthy donors. The data were produced by immunoSEQ multiplex PCR, yet TCRdb's version contains in-frame clones alone and is incomplete. The table includes roughly 220,000 clones, approximately 70% detected once. Material: PBMCs. These receptors all stem from a man between 40 and 49 years old in good health and CMV-seropositive. Each CDR3 is given with its conserved first and last residue. The D gene is left open where the match is weak. Clone size is stated in some rows and not others, as once, few, many or a class when expanded.

J gene: TRBJ1-2
D gene: .
V gene: TRBV7-9
clone size: .
CDR3 DNA: TGTGCCAGCAGCTTAAAGCGGATGACGGGCTACACCTTC
CDR3 protein: CASSLKRMTGYTF

J gene: TRBJ2-2
D gene: TRBD1
V gene: TRBV13
clone size: .
CDR3 DNA: TGTGCCAGCAGTTTTCTGGACAGGGAGAACACCGGGGAGCTGTTTTTT
CDR3 protein: CASSFLDRENTGELFF

J gene: TRBJ2-1
D gene: TRBD2
V gene: TRBV9
clone size: .
CDR3 DNA: TGTGCCAGCAGCTATGACGGGGGGGTCGGCAATGAGCAGTTCTTC
CDR3 protein: CASSYDGGVGNEQFF

J gene: TRBJ1-6
D gene: .
V gene: TRBV5-1
clone size: .
CDR3 DNA: TGCGCCAGCAGCTTGGGGCAGGGATGGTATAATTCACCCCTCCACTTT
CDR3 protein: CASSLGQGWYNSPLHF

J gene: TRBJ1-5
D gene: .
V gene: TRBV4-1
clone size: once
CDR3 DNA: TGCGCCAGCAGCCAATTAGCAGGGACTAATCAGCCCCAGCATTTT
CDR3 protein: CASSQLAGTNQPQHF

J gene: TRBJ2-2
D gene: .
V gene: TRBV13
clone size: .
CDR3 DNA: TGTGCCAGCAGCTTAGGCGTGGGGCTGACCGGGGAGCTGTTTTTT
CDR3 protein: CASSLGVGLTGELFF

J gene: TRBJ2-3
D gene: .
V gene: TRBV6-5
clone size: .
CDR3 DNA: TGTGCCAGCAGTTATACCGCGGGAAGCACAGATACGCAGTATTTT
CDR3 protein: CASSYTAGSTDTQYF

J gene: TRBJ2-7
D gene: TRBD1
V gene: TRBV5-1
clone size: .
CDR3 DNA: TGCGCCAGCAGCCTGTTGGCAGGGGGAGCCTACGAGCAGTACTTC
CDR3 protein: CASSLLAGGAYEQYF

J gene: TRBJ1-1
D gene: .
V gene: TRBV19
clone size: .
CDR3 DNA: TGTGCCAGTACCCTCGTAGGAGGAGGCACTGAAGCTTTCTTT
CDR3 protein: CASTLVGGGTEAFF

J gene: TRBJ1-1
D gene: .
V gene: TRBV6-5
clone size: .
CDR3 DNA: TGTGCCAGCAGTTACCCCTCAGGGGAGGCTTTCTTT
CDR3 protein: CASSYPSGEAFF

J gene: TRBJ2-1
D gene: .
V gene: TRBV7-8
clone size: .
CDR3 DNA: TGTGCCAGCAGCTTAGGACTAGGACAGTTCTTC
CDR3 protein: CASSLGLGQFF

J gene: TRBJ2-3
D gene: .
V gene: TRBV27
clone size: .
CDR3 DNA: TGTGCCAGCAGTTTGGGGGCCCGGGGTACGCAGTATTTT
CDR3 protein: CASSLGARGTQYF

J gene: TRBJ1-2
D gene: TRBD1
V gene: TRBV5-1
clone size: .
CDR3 DNA: TGCGCCAGCAGCTGGGACAGGGGATCGAATGGCTACACCTTC
CDR3 protein: CASSWDRGSNGYTF

J gene: TRBJ2-3
D gene: TRBD2
V gene: TRBV5-1
clone size: few
CDR3 DNA: TGCGCCAGCAGTACCGGGACTAGCGGGGGTACAGATACGCAGTATTTT
CDR3 protein: CASSTGTSGGTDTQYF

J gene: TRBJ2-3
D gene: TRBD2
V gene: TRBV6-6
clone size: .
CDR3 DNA: TGTGCCAGCAAAGGGACTAGCGGGGATATAACGCAGTATTTT
CDR3 protein: CASKGTSGDITQYF

J gene: TRBJ2-3
D gene: TRBD2
V gene: TRBV2
clone size: .
CDR3 DNA: TGTGCCAGCACTTCATTAGCGGGGACCACAGATACGCAGTATTTT
CDR3 protein: CASTSLAGTTDTQYF

J gene: TRBJ2-1
D gene: TRBD1
V gene: TRBV4-3
clone size: .
CDR3 DNA: TGCGCCAGCAGCCCCTTAGGGGGCGAGCAGTTCTTC
CDR3 protein: CASSPLGGEQFF

J gene: TRBJ2-7
D gene: TRBD1
V gene: TRBV2
clone size: .
CDR3 DNA: TGTGCCAGCGCACACCCGGGACAGGTTACTCTGCAGTACTTC
CDR3 protein: CASAHPGQVTLQYF

J gene: TRBJ2-7
D gene: .
V gene: TRBV7-8
clone size: .
CDR3 DNA: TGTGCCAGCAGCTGGTCCCTTATAAACTCCCCGATAATGACCTACGAGCAGTACTTC
CDR3 protein: CASSWSLINSPIMTYEQYF

J gene: TRBJ1-6
D gene: .
V gene: TRBV6-1
clone size: .
CDR3 DNA: TGTGCCGAAGGGCAAGGGGCTTCACCCCTCCACTTT
CDR3 protein: CAEGQGASPLHF

J gene: TRBJ1-4
D gene: .
V gene: TRBV11-3
clone size: .
CDR3 DNA: TGTGCCAGCAGCCGACTCCTTGGGGAGGGTAATGAAAAACTGTTTTTT
CDR3 protein: CASSRLLGEGNEKLFF

J gene: TRBJ1-5
D gene: .
V gene: TRBV10-3
clone size: .
CDR3 DNA: TGTGCCATCAGTGGGGGGGAGGGGCCCCAGCATTTT
CDR3 protein: CAISGGEGPQHF

J gene: TRBJ2-6
D gene: .
V gene: TRBV7-2
clone size: .
CDR3 DNA: TGTGCCAGCACCCTGTTGGGGCGCGGGGCCAACGTCCTGACTTTC
CDR3 protein: CASTLLGRGANVLTF

J gene: TRBJ2-1
D gene: TRBD2
V gene: TRBV9
clone size: .
CDR3 DNA: TGTGCCAGCAGCGTAGTCTCGACAGATCTTAGACTAGCGGGCTCCTACAATGAGCAGTTCTTC
CDR3 protein: CASSVVSTDLRLAGSYNEQFF

J gene: TRBJ1-6
D gene: .
V gene: TRBV6-6
clone size: .
CDR3 DNA: TGTGCCAGCAGTGGCTTCTGGGGAGAAAATAATTCACCCCTCCACTTT
CDR3 protein: CASSGFWGENNSPLHF

J gene: TRBJ1-5
D gene: .
V gene: TRBV6-5
clone size: .
CDR3 DNA: TGTGCCAGCAGTCAAACAGGCCATCAGCCCCAGCATTTT
CDR3 protein: CASSQTGHQPQHF

J gene: TRBJ1-2
D gene: .
V gene: TRBV5-1
clone size: once
CDR3 DNA: TGCGCCAGCAGCTTGGAGTTACCGGGTCGTAACGGCTACACCTTC
CDR3 protein: CASSLELPGRNGYTF

J gene: TRBJ1-2
D gene: TRBD1
V gene: TRBV29-1
clone size: few
CDR3 DNA: TGCAGCGTTGAAGAGGCCTGGGACAGCGGCTACACCTTC
CDR3 protein: CSVEEAWDSGYTF

J gene: TRBJ1-4
D gene: TRBD1
V gene: TRBV9
clone size: .
CDR3 DNA: TGTGCCAGCAGTGCCACCGGACAGGACGAAAAACTGTTTTTT
CDR3 protein: CASSATGQDEKLFF

J gene: TRBJ1-1
D gene: .
V gene: TRBV7-9
clone size: .
CDR3 DNA: TGTGCCAGCAGCTATTATGGTGGGGGGGGATCAGAGACTGAAGCTTTCTTT
CDR3 protein: CASSYYGGGGSETEAFF

J gene: TRBJ1-4
D gene: .
V gene: TRBV11-2
clone size: .
CDR3 DNA: TGTGCCAGCAGCCCGGGCGGGGCTTTTAATGAAAAACTGTTTTTT
CDR3 protein: CASSPGGAFNEKLFF

J gene: TRBJ1-4
D gene: TRBD1
V gene: TRBV5-1
clone size: .
CDR3 DNA: TGCGCCAGCAGCCTAGGACAGGCCCGGGGAAATGAAAAACTGTTTTTT
CDR3 protein: CASSLGQARGNEKLFF

J gene: TRBJ2-1
D gene: .
V gene: TRBV28
clone size: .
CDR3 DNA: TGTGCCAGCAGTTCGAATCGGGAATTGCCCTATGAGCAGTTCTTC
CDR3 protein: CASSSNRELPYEQFF

J gene: TRBJ1-2
D gene: TRBD1
V gene: TRBV5-1
clone size: few
CDR3 DNA: TGCGCCAGCAGCACGGACCCCGGGACAGCATATGGCTACACCTTC
CDR3 protein: CASSTDPGTAYGYTF

J gene: TRBJ2-1
D gene: TRBD2
V gene: TRBV7-2
clone size: once
CDR3 DNA: TGTGCCAGCAGCTTAGGCGGGGGGGCCCACAATGAGCAGTTCTTC
CDR3 protein: CASSLGGGAHNEQFF

J gene: TRBJ2-7
D gene: .
V gene: TRBV5-1
clone size: once
CDR3 DNA: TGCGCCAGCAGCCGTTGGGGCAGCTCCTACGAGCAGTACTTC
CDR3 protein: CASSRWGSSYEQYF

J gene: TRBJ2-7
D gene: .
V gene: TRBV5-1
clone size: .
CDR3 DNA: TGCGCCAGCAGCTTGATGGCTAGTCTCGAATACGAGCAGTACTTC
CDR3 protein: CASSLMASLEYEQYF

J gene: TRBJ1-5
D gene: .
V gene: TRBV6-5
clone size: .
CDR3 DNA: TGTGCCAGCAGTCTGAGGGGCAATCAGCCCCAGCATTTT
CDR3 protein: CASSLRGNQPQHF

J gene: TRBJ2-3
D gene: .
V gene: TRBV19
clone size: .
CDR3 DNA: TGTGCCAGTACAGGGGCAGATACGCAGTATTTT
CDR3 protein: CASTGADTQYF

J gene: TRBJ2-1
D gene: TRBD2
V gene: TRBV19
clone size: .
CDR3 DNA: TGTGCCAGTAGACCAAGCGGGGGGGCCTACAATGAGCAGTTCTTC
CDR3 protein: CASRPSGGAYNEQFF